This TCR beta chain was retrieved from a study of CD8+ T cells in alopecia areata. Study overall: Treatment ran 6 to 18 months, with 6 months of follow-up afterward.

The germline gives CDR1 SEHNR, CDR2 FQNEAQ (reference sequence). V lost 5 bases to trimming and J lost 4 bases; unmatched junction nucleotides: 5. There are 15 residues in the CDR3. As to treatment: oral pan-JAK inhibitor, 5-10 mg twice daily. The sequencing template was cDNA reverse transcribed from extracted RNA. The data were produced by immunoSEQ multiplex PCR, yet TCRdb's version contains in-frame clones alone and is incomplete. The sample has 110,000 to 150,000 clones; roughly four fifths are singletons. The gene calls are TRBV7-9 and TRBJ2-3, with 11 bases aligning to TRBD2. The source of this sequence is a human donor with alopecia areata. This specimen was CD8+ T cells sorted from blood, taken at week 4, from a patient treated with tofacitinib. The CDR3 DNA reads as TGTGCCAGCAGCACCATAGCGGGGGGGCCAGATACGCAGTATTTT. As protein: CASSTIAGGPDTQYF.